This TCR beta chain appears in the sequencing data of a study of shared clonotypes between healthy human individuals (dated by TCRdb to 2019 to 2021). Regarding the study in general: The cohort included a few men and a couple of women between 18 and 49 years of age. Per donor, leukapheresis produced somewhere between about 0.85 and 10 billion PBMCs. To estimate repertoire size and how much clonotypes are shared between individuals, the study performed deep sequencing of blood TCR repertoires from five healthy adults. Libraries were prepared and TCR repertoires were sequenced by different laboratories using diverse techniques, in order to increase sequencing depth and limit assay-specific biases.

TCR CDR3 regions were amplified from genomic DNA by multiplex PCR using the deep immunoSEQ assay. Extracted genomic DNA from each cell subset was spread evenly across all wells of several immunoSEQ 96-well plates, with each plate serving as a replicate. Each replicate PCR for unsorted PBMC received about 310 ng genomic DNA, equal to 25,000 to 35,000 T cell genomes. Genomic DNA from unsorted PBMC was sequenced over ten immunoSEQ deep assay plates. Purified libraries were quantified with a Qubit 3.0 fluorometer, sized on a Bioanalyzer 2100, and re-quantified with the KAPA Library Quantification kit. Every immunoSEQ 96-well plate was sequenced on a separate single-read 150-cycle Illumina NextSeq 550 flow cell. Processing in the source paper ran as follows. Because only junctional sequences without quality scores were contained in the immunoSEQ output, filtering matching that applied to full-length reads could not be performed. To assign V/J genes and CDR3, sequences were annotated against IMGT germline references using PyIR, a Python wrapper for IgBLAST v1.9. Reads were removed for weak V/J assignments (E-value above 1e-6), missing CDR3, stop codons, out-of-frame junctions, or ambiguous translated residues. V3J clonotypes were defined by identical inferred V gene, J gene, and CDR3 amino acid sequence. Percentage overlap between repertoires was calculated by dividing the number of shared unique clonotypes by the size of the smaller repertoire. Three approaches were used to assess repertoire richness: RTK rarefaction, the Chao1 estimator, and Recon v2.1 estimates of unobserved clonotypes. The source is immuneACCESS, and TCRdb retained only in-frame sequences with V and J called. Part of the clones is not carried over; for the studies checked, unresolved V genes explain less than half of this, and the remainder is unexplained. That table is the source of V, J and clone size, and D and trimming were worked out from the DNA. A total of about 520,000 clones appear in this sample, approximately 84% of them only once. About 13% of the sample comes from the top ten.

Points the paper makes about the study in general: The genetic and exposure-history diversity represented was limited by the small number of donors. Based on pairwise subsampling, the degree of clonotype sharing among donors was expected to be affected by sequencing depth. Only blood was sampled, and tissue TCR repertoires likely differ from those in blood.

As encoded in the germline V gene, CDR1 is KGHSH while CDR2 is LQKENI. V is pared back by 2 bases and J by 0 bases, with 8 bases lying between the germline termini. There are 15 amino acids in the CDR3, from cysteine to phenylalanine inclusive. Just CDR3 DNA is preserved here, 45 bases in frame from base 1. This clone is a singleton in its sample. Its antigen is currently not known. The input lacks base qualities; no much larger clone sits a single base away. Donors were healthy HIV-negative adults with no recently reported acute infections or vaccinations. Every donor was a Caucasian adult residing in Nashville, Tennessee, USA. For unsorted samples, about 90 million PBMCs were counted, and genomic DNA was extracted using the QIAamp DNA Blood Mini kit. After blood collection by leukapheresis, PBMCs were isolated using Ficoll-Histopaque density gradient centrifugation and then cryopreserved in the vapor phase of liquid nitrogen.

This TCR derives from a middle-aged woman in good health. Some clones in this sample may be carry-over from other donors' samples. Sequenced: PBMCs. In this chain, TRBV18 is recombined with TRBJ1-3; a confident D gene designation cannot be given. The bases are TGTGCCAGCTCACCATCAGCTGTCTCTGGAAACACCATATATTTT. It encodes CASSPSAVSGNTIYF.